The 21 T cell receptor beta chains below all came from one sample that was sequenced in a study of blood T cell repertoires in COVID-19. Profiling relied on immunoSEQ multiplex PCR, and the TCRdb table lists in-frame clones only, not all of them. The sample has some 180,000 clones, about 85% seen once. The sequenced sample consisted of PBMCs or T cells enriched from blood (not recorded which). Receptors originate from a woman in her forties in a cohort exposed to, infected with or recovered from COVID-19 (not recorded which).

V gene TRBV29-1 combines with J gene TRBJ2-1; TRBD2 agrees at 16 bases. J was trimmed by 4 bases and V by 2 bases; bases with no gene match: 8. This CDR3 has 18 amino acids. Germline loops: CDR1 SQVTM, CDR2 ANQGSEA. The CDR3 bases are TGCAGCGTTGAATCAATGGGACTAGCGGGGGGGCGGTACAATGAGCAGTTCTTC. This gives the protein CSVESMGLAGGRYNEQFF.

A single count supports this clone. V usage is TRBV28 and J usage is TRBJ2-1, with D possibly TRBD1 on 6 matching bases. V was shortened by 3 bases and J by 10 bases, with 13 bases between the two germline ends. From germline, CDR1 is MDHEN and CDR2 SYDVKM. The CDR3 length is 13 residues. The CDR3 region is CASSLVRGEEQFF. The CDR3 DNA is TGTGCCAGCAGTTTGGTCAGGGGCGAAGAGCAGTTCTTC.

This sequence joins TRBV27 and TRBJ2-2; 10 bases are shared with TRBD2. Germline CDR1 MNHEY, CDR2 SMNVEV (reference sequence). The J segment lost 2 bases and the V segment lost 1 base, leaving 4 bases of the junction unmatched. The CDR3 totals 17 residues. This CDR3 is CASSLLASGRNTGELFF. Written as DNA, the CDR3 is TGTGCCAGCAGTTTATTAGCTAGCGGGAGAAACACCGGGGAGCTGTTTTTT.

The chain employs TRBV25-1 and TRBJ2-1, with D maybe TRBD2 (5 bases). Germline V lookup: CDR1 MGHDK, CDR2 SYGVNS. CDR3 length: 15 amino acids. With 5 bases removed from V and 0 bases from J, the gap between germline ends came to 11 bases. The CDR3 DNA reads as TGTGCCAGCAGTCCTGGTCGGGGCTCCTACAATGAGCAGTTCTTC. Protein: CASSPGRGSYNEQFF.

CDR3: CASGEGYGYTF. Written as DNA, the CDR3 is TGCGCTTCAGGGGAGGGTTATGGCTACACCTTC. This chain uses TRBV5-1 with TRBJ1-2; the D gene is possibly TRBD1 (6 bases). This CDR3 has 11 amino acids. The germline V gene has CDR1 SGHRS and CDR2 YFSETQ.

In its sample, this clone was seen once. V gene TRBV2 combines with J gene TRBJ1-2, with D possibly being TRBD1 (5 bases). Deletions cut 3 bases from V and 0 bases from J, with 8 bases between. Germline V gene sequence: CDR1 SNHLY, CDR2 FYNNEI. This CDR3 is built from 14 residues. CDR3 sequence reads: CASSEVRANYGYTF. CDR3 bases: TGTGCCAGCAGTGAGGTCAGGGCTAACTATGGCTACACCTTC.

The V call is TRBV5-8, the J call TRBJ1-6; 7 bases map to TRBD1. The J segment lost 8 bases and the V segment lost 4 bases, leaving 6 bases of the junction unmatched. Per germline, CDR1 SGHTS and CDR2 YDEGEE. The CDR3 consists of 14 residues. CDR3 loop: CASSPTGTYSPLHF. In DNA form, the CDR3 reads TGTGCCAGCAGCCCGACAGGGACATATTCACCCCTCCACTTT.

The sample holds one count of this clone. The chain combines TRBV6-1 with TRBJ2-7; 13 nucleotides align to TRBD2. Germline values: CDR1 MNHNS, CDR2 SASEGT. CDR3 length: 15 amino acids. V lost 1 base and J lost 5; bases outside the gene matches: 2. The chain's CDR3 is CASSEGTSGSDEQYF. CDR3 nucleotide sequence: TGTGCCAGCAGTGAAGGGACTAGCGGGAGCGACGAGCAGTACTTC.

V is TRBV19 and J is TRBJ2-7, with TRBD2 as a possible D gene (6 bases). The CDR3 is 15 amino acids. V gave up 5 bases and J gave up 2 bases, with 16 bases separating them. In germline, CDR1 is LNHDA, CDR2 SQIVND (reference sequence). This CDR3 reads CASSYGTQGPYEQYF. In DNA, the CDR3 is TGTGCCAGTAGTTACGGGACTCAAGGGCCCTACGAGCAGTACTTC.

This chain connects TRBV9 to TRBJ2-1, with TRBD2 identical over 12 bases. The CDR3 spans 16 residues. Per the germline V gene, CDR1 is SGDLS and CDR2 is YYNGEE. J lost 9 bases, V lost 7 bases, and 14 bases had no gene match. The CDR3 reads CASGLAGGPHVREQFF. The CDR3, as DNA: TGTGCCAGCGGGCTAGCGGGAGGGCCCCATGTTCGTGAGCAGTTCTTC.

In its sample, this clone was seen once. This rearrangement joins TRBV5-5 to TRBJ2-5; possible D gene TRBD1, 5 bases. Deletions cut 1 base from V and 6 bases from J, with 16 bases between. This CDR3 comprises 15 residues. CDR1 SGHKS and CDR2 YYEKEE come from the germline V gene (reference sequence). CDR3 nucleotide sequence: TGTGCCAGCAGCTTGTGGGGCTCGTCCGCACAGACCCAGTACTTC. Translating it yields CASSLWGSSAQTQYF.

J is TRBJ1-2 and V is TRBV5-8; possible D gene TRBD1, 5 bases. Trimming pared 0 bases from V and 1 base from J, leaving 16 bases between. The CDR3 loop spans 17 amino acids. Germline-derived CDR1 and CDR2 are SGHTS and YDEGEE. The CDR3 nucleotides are TGTGCCAGCAGCTTGGGTCCAGGGATCATGAGTAACTATGGCTACACCTTC. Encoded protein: CASSLGPGIMSNYGYTF.

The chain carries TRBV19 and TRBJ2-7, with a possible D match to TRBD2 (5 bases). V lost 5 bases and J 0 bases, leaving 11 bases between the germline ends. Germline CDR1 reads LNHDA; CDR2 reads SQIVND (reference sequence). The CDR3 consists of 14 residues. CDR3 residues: CASSEYGNSYEQYF. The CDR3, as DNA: TGTGCCAGTAGTGAATACGGGAACTCCTACGAGCAGTACTTC.

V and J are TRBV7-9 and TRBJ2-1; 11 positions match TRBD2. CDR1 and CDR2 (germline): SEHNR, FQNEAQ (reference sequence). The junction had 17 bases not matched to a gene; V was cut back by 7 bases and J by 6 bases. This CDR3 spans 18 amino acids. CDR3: CASTNPFPTSGKVNEQFF. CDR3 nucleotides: TGTGCCAGCACTAACCCCTTTCCGACTAGCGGGAAGGTCAATGAGCAGTTCTTC.

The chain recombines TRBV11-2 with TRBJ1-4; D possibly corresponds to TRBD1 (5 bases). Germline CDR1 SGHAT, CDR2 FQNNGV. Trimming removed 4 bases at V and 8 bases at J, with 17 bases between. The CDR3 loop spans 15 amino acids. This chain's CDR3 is CASSSLQGAEEKLFF. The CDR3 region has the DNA TGTGCCAGCAGCTCCCTCCAGGGTGCGGAGGAAAAACTGTTTTTT.

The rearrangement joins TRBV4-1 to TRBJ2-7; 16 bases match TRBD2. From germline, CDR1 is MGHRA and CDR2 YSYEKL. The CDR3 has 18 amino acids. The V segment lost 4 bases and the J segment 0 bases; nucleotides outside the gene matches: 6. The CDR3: CASSLPGLAGGDSYEQYF. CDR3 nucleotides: TGCGCCAGCAGCCTTCCGGGACTAGCGGGGGGGGACTCCTACGAGCAGTACTTC.

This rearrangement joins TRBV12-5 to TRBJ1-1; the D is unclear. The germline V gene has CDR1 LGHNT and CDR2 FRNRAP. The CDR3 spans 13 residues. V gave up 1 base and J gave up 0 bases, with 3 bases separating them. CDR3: CASGLAVNTEAFF. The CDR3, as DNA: TGTGCTAGTGGTTTGGCGGTGAACACTGAAGCTTTCTTT.

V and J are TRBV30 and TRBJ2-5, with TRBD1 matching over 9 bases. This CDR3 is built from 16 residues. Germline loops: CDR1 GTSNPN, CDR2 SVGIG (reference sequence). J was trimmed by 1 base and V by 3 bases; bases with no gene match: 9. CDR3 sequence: CAWSRLDRGFQETQYF. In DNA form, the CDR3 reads TGTGCCTGGAGCCGATTGGACAGGGGCTTCCAAGAGACCCAGTACTTC.

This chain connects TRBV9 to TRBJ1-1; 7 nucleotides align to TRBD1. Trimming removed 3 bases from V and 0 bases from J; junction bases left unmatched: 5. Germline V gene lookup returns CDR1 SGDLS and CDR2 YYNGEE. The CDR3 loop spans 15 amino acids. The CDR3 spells CASSAGTDMNTEAFF. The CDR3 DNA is TGTGCCAGCAGCGCGGGGACAGACATGAACACTGAAGCTTTCTTT. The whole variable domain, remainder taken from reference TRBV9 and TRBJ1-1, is DSGVTQTPKHLITATGQRVTLRCSPRSGDLSVYWYQQSLDQGLQFLIQYYNGEERAKGNILERFSAQQFPDLHSELNLSSLELGDSALYFCASSAGTDMNTEAFFGQGTRLTVV.

DNA for the CDR3: TGTGCCAGCCCCGGGACAGGGAATGGAAATGAGCAGTTCTTC. Translated, it gives CASPGTGNGNEQFF. The chain recombines TRBV2 with TRBJ2-1; the match to TRBD1 covers 9 bases. Germline V gives CDR1 SNHLY, CDR2 FYNNEI. V gave up 8 bases and J gave up 7 bases; unmatched junction bases: 9. The CDR3 is 14 residues long. The whole variable domain, filled in from reference TRBV2 and TRBJ2-1, reads EPEVTQTPSHQVTQMGQEVILRCVPISNHLYFYWYRQILGQKVEFLVSFYNNEISEKSEIFDDQFSVERPDGSNFTLKIRSTKLEDSAMYFCASPGTGNGNEQFFGPGTRLTVL.

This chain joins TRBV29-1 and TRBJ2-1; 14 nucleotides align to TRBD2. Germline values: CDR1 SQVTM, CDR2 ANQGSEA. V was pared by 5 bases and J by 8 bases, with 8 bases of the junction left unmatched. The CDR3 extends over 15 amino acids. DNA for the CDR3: TGCAGCGTTCGTACGGGACTAGCGGGAGTTGATGAGCAGTTCTTC. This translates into CSVRTGLAGVDEQFF.